These 16 T cell receptor beta chains originate from one sample sequenced in a study of lymphopenia after photon versus proton radiotherapy. The repertoire was sequenced with immunoSEQ multiplex PCR; TCRdb's copy has only in-frame clones and lacks some. This table holds about 22,000 clones, nearly 95% found once. The specimen was peripheral blood, collected from a patient treated with proton-based radiotherapy. All receptors derive from a woman aged 70-85 years with pancreatic cancer. Some clones in this sample may be carry-over from other donors' samples.

V is TRBV7-9 and J is TRBJ1-1, with D maybe TRBD1 (6 bases). Germline values: CDR1 SEHNR, CDR2 FQNEAQ (reference sequence). Trimming cost V 6 bases and J 2 bases, with 16 bases left between them. The length of the CDR3 is 15 residues. The DNA of the CDR3 is TGTGCCAGCAGGGTGCCGGGACAATCTAACACTGAAGCTTTCTTT. Amino acid sequence: CASRVPGQSNTEAFF.

The gene calls are TRBV4-2 and TRBJ2-3; 8 bases match TRBD1. The ends lost 0 bases at V and 2 bases at J; junction bases unmatched: 7. CDR3 length: 17 residues. Germline CDR1 LGHNA, CDR2 YNFKEQ. In DNA form, the CDR3 reads TGTGCCAGCAGCCAAGAGCAGGGGGCCGGCACCACAGATACGCAGTATTTT. This sequence encodes CASSQEQGAGTTDTQYF.

The rearrangement links TRBV6-4 to TRBJ1-4; 7 bases map to TRBD1. This CDR3 contains 16 residues. With 9 bases clipped from V and 7 bases from J, the junction kept 17 bases outside the gene matches. Germline V gene sequence: CDR1 MRHNA, CDR2 SNTAGT. Written as DNA, the CDR3 is TGTGCCAGTAAAGGCGAGGGGGCGAATTCCATTGAAAAACTGTTTTTT. This encodes CASKGEGANSIEKLFF.

This clone was seen only once. The CDR3 bases are TGTGCCAGCAGTCCCGGGCGAGCGGGAGTCACCGGGGAGCTGTTTTTT. Translating gives CASSPGRAGVTGELFF. The chain recombines TRBV6-6 with TRBJ2-2, with 8 bases that match TRBD2. The V gene end was trimmed by 5 bases and the J gene end by 4 bases; junction bases not matched to a gene: 9. The CDR3 extends over 16 amino acids. Germline values: CDR1 MNHNY, CDR2 SVGAGI (reference sequence).

V is TRBV15 and J is TRBJ1-1, with D perhaps TRBD1 (6 bases). V gave up 5 bases and J gave up 8 bases, with 15 bases separating them. Per germline, CDR1 LNHNV and CDR2 YYDKDF (reference sequence). The CDR3 is 13 residues long. The CDR3 DNA reads as TGTGCCACCAGCGGCCAGGGGTTCAGGGAAGCTTTCTTT. Its translation is CATSGQGFREAFF.

The DNA of the CDR3 is TGTGCCAGCACTCCCACCTTGAACACTGAAGCTTTCTTT. It is translated as CASTPTLNTEAFF. The chain carries TRBV28 and TRBJ1-1, with D unclear. This CDR3 comprises 13 residues. CDR1 and CDR2 (germline): MDHEN, SYDVKM. The germline V and J ends were trimmed by 7 bases and 0 bases, with 9 bases remaining between them. Together with reference TRBV28 and TRBJ1-1, the CDR3 gives the full variable domain: DVKVTQSSRYLVKRTGEKVFLECVQDMDHENMFWYRQDPGLGLRLIYFSYDVKMKEKGDIPEGYSVSREKKERFSLILESASTNQTSMYLCASTPTLNTEAFFGQGTRLTVV.

The J gene is TRBJ1-2, the V gene TRBV16, with D possibly TRBD1 on 6 matching bases. The V end was cut by 2 bases, the J end by 6 bases, with 13 bases between. The CDR3 contains 14 residues. Looked up from germline, CDR1 is KGHSY and CDR2 is FQNENV. The CDR3 coding sequence is TGTGCCAGCAGCCAACAGTCAGGGGCTAATGGCTACACCTTC. Residues: CASSQQSGANGYTF.

The chain is built from TRBV28 and TRBJ2-1; D is perhaps TRBD1 (5 bases). This CDR3 has 14 residues. V was trimmed by 3 bases and J by 5 bases, leaving 11 bases between them. Germline CDR1 MDHEN, CDR2 SYDVKM. CDR3 in DNA: TGTGCCAGCAGTTTGCAGGGTAGACACAATGAGCAGTTCTTC. It specifies CASSLQGRHNEQFF.

J is TRBJ2-5 and V is TRBV5-1; 9 bases are shared with TRBD2. V lost 0 bases to trimming and J lost 4 bases; unmatched junction nucleotides: 10. In germline, CDR1 is SGHRS, CDR2 YFSETQ. The CDR3 consists of 17 residues. The CDR3 nucleotides read TGCGCCAGCAGCTTGGAGAGTAGCGGGAGACGGGGAGAGACCCAGTACTTC. This sequence encodes CASSLESSGRRGETQYF. The full variable domain, its missing parts supplied by reference TRBV5-1 and TRBJ2-5, is KAGVTQTPRYLIKTRGQQVTLSCSPISGHRSVSWYQQTPGQGLQFLFEYFSETQRNKGNFPGRFSGRQFSNSRSEMNVSTLELGDSALYLCASSLESSGRRGETQYFGPGTRLLVL.

This clone was counted a single time. This rearrangement joins TRBV18 to TRBJ2-7; possibly TRBD2 for D (5 bases). The CDR3 length is 14 residues. Germline CDR1 and CDR2: KGHSH and LQKENI. V dropped 2 bases and J dropped 2 bases, with 10 bases sitting between them. Written as DNA, the CDR3 is TGTGCCAGCTCACCATCCGCGGGTCCCTACGAGCAGTACTTC. This gives the protein CASSPSAGPYEQYF.

The rearrangement links TRBV5-1 to TRBJ2-7; D is unresolved. Per the germline V gene, CDR1 is SGHRS and CDR2 is YFSETQ. V gave up 0 bases and J gave up 3 bases, with 10 bases separating them. The CDR3 totals 14 residues. CDR3 protein: CASSLGAVVYEQYF. The CDR3 DNA reads TGCGCCAGCAGCTTGGGCGCGGTCGTCTACGAGCAGTACTTC.

This chain joins TRBV18 and TRBJ2-3; D gene uncertain. The V gene's germline CDR1 is KGHSH and CDR2 LQKENI. V was cut by 3 bases and J by 0 bases, with 10 bases left in between. This CDR3 is built from 15 residues. Here the CDR3 reads CASSPSSTSTDTQYF. Written as DNA, the CDR3 is TGTGCCAGCTCACCTAGTTCGACTAGCACAGATACGCAGTATTTT.

V usage is TRBV18 and J usage is TRBJ1-6; TRBD1 aligns across 7 bases. The CDR3 totals 17 residues. Looked up from germline, CDR1 is KGHSH and CDR2 is LQKENI. The V segment lost 3 bases and the J segment 1 base; nucleotides outside the gene matches: 6. The DNA for the CDR3 is TGTGCCAGCTCACCCAGGACAGGCCAATCCTATAATTCACCCCTCCACTTT. Protein: CASSPRTGQSYNSPLHF.

This clone was seen only once. The V gene is TRBV18, the J gene TRBJ2-1, with 10 bases identical to TRBD2. The ends lost 3 bases at V and 8 bases at J; junction bases unmatched: 7. Germline CDR1 and CDR2: KGHSH and LQKENI. This CDR3 has 15 amino acids. CDR3 in DNA: TGTGCCAGCTCACCGGCTAGCGGGAGTCTCTATGAGCAGTTCTTC. Amino acids: CASSPASGSLYEQFF.

This CDR3 reads CASHRGLGTEAFF. CDR3 nucleotide sequence: TGTGCCTCTCACAGGGGGCTAGGGACTGAAGCTTTCTTT. The chain uses TRBV30 and TRBJ1-1; 9 nucleotides line up with TRBD1. The CDR3 consists of 13 residues. CDR1 and CDR2 from the germline V gene are GTSNPN and SVGIG (reference sequence). V trimming: 7 bases; J trimming: 5 bases; junction bases outside the gene matches: 8.

V is TRBV4-3 and J is TRBJ2-5, with 7 bases fitting TRBD2. The germline gives CDR1 LGHNA, CDR2 YSLEER. Trimming removed 0 bases from V and 9 bases from J; junction bases left unmatched: 10. The CDR3 has 15 residues. The CDR3 spells CASSQDLATAGAQYF. CDR3 DNA: TGCGCCAGCAGCCAAGATTTAGCTACGGCGGGGGCCCAGTACTTC.